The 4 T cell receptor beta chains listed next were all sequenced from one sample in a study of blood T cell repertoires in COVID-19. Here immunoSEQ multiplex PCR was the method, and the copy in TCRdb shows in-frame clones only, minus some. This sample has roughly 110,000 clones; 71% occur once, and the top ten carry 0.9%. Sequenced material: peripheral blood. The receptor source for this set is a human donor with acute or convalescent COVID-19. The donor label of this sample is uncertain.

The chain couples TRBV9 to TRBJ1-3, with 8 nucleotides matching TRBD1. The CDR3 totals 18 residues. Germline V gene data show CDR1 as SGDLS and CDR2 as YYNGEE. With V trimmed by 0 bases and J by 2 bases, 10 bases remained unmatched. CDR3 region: CASSVGADRVGPGNTIYF. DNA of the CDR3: TGTGCCAGCAGCGTAGGGGCGGACAGGGTGGGACCTGGAAACACCATATATTTT.

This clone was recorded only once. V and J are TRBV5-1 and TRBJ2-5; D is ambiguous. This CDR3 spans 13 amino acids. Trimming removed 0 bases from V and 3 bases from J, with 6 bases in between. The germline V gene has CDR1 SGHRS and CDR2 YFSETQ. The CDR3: CASSLAQKETQYF. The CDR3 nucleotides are TGCGCCAGCAGCTTGGCACAGAAAGAGACCCAGTACTTC. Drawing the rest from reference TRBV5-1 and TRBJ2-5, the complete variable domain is KAGVTQTPRYLIKTRGQQVTLSCSPISGHRSVSWYQQTPGQGLQFLFEYFSETQRNKGNFPGRFSGRQFSNSRSEMNVSTLELGDSALYLCASSLAQKETQYFGPGTRLLVL.

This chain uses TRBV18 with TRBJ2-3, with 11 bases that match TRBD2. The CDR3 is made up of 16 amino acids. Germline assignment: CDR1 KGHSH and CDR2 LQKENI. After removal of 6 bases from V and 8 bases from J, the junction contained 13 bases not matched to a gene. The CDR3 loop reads CASSQWGTSGPGTQYF. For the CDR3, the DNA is TGTGCCAGCTCCCAGTGGGGGACTAGCGGTCCTGGTACGCAGTATTTT.

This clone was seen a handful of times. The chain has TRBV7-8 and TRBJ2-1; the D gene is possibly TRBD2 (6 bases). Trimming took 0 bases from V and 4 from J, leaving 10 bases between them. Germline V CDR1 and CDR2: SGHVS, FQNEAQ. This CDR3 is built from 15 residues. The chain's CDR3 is CASSLAGGKYNEQFF. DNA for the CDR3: TGTGCCAGCAGCTTAGCGGGGGGAAAATACAATGAGCAGTTCTTC.